This entry describes one T cell receptor beta chain. Genomic DNA belonging to each subset was distributed in equal measure over several immunoSEQ plates. Sorted-subset replicate PCR reactions were performed with roughly 200 ng DNA, corresponding to 30,000 to 35,000 T cell genomes. This table comes from immunoSEQ multiplex PCR, and its TCRdb copy is limited to in-frame clones, with some not included. The sample lists about 1.1 million clones, approximately 80% seen once, with more than 0.45% in the top ten. V lost 3 bases and J lost 7, with 16 bases in between. Germline CDR1 SNHLY, CDR2 FYNNEI. The CDR3 contains 14 residues. All donors qualified as healthy HIV-negative adults and had experienced no recent acute infections or vaccinations. The data were taken from a study of shared clonotypes between healthy human individuals.

The chain links TRBV2 to TRBJ2-7, with a possible D match to TRBD1 (5 bases). The clonotype comes from a man between 18 and 35 years old in good health. Some clones in this sample may be carry-over from other donors' samples. Sequenced material: memory CD4+ T cells from PBMCs. The subset here: CD45RA-negative fraction. The CDR3 DNA reads TGTGCCAGCAGTGAGGATCGTGGGGCCAGGGAGCAGTACTTC. Translation: CASSEDRGAREQYF.